The rows below give T cell receptor beta chains drawn from one sample of a study of blood T cell repertoires in COVID-19. Measured with immunoSEQ multiplex PCR; TCRdb has only the in-frame clones, and not every one. The sample shows some 140,000 clones, 84% of them seen only once. Sequencing used PBMCs or T cells enriched from blood (not recorded which). Every receptor here comes from a man aged 35 to 55 with acute COVID-19. Each CDR3 is given with its conserved first and last residue. The D gene is left open where the match is weak. Size values are once, few and many counts, or a class for expanded clones, and some rows have none.

size,J,V,D,DNA,CDR3
NA,TRBJ1-4,TRBV4-1,TRBD1,TGCGCCAGCAGCCAAGAGGGACAGGGCAGAAAACTGTTTTTT,CASSQEGQGRKLFF
NA,TRBJ1-2,TRBV7-2,TRBD1,TGTGCCAGCAGCCTAAATAGGGGGCGAAACTATGGCTACACCTTC,CASSLNRGRNYGYTF
NA,TRBJ2-7,TRBV28,NA,TGTGCCAGCAGTTTACCCCAGGGTGAATCCTACGAGCAGTACTTC,CASSLPQGESYEQYF
once,TRBJ1-1,TRBV2,NA,TGTGCCAGCCGGGTCGATGTGACTGAAGCTTTCTTT,CASRVDVTEAFF
NA,TRBJ2-1,TRBV5-1,NA,TGCGCCAGCAGCTTGGATGGGGGGAACAATGAGCAGTTCTTC,CASSLDGGNNEQFF
NA,TRBJ1-1,TRBV6-5,TRBD1,TGTGCCAGCAGTCAGGACAGGGCTAGCACTGAAGCTTTCTTT,CASSQDRASTEAFF
NA,TRBJ2-5,TRBV3-1/TRBV3-2,TRBD2,TGTGCCAGCAGCCCTAGGACGGGAGGCGGGGAGACCCAGTACTTC,CASSPRTGGGETQYF
NA,TRBJ2-2,TRBV28,TRBD2,TGTGCCAGCATGGGGGGGTTTGCGGTCCAATCCGGGGAGCTGTTTTTT,CASMGGFAVQSGELFF
once,TRBJ1-2,TRBV30,NA,TGTGCCTGGACCTGGGGGCGAAACTATGGCTACACCTTC,CAWTWGRNYGYTF
once,TRBJ2-2,TRBV24-1,TRBD1,TGTGCCACCAGTGATTTGCCCTACAGGGGGGCCGGGGAGCTGTTTTTT,CATSDLPYRGAGELFF
NA,TRBJ2-1,TRBV24-1,TRBD2,TGTGCCACCAGTGATCCGACTTCCGGGACTAGATCCTACAATGAGCAGTTCTTC,CATSDPTSGTRSYNEQFF
NA,TRBJ1-1,TRBV6-5,NA,TGTGCCAGCAGTTACTGGGAGGGGTTGAGGAACACTGAAGCTTTCTTT,CASSYWEGLRNTEAFF
NA,TRBJ1-6,TRBV7-2,TRBD1,TGTGCCAGCAGCGCGTCGACAGGGGTTAATTCACCCCTCCACTTT,CASSASTGVNSPLHF
few,TRBJ1-1,TRBV19,TRBD1,TGTGCCAGTAGCAAGGACAGGGGAGCTTTCTTT,CASSKDRGAFF
NA,TRBJ2-1,TRBV4-3,TRBD2,TGCGCCAGCAGCCAAGATAGCGGACTAGCGGGGATATACAATGAGCAGTTCTTC,CASSQDSGLAGIYNEQFF
NA,TRBJ2-2,TRBV14,TRBD1,TGTGCCAGCAGCCTTTGGACAGGGGTCGGGGAGCTGTTTTTT,CASSLWTGVGELFF
NA,TRBJ2-5,TRBV7-2,NA,TGTGCCAGCAGCTACAGACCGGGACAAGAGACCCAGTACTTC,CASSYRPGQETQYF
NA,TRBJ1-3,TRBV7-6,NA,TGTGCCAGCACCACCTCACAGGATTCTGGAAACACCATATATTTT,CASTTSQDSGNTIYF
NA,TRBJ1-4,TRBV4-3,NA,TGCGCCAGCAGCCCAGGGGCAGCGGCGAAGGTCCTGTTTTTT,CASSPGAAAKVLFF
NA,TRBJ2-5,TRBV12-3/TRBV12-4,NA,TGTGCCAGCAGTTTAGATGAGAAAGAGACCCAGTACTTC,CASSLDEKETQYF
NA,TRBJ2-7,TRBV11-2,NA,TGTGCCAGCAGCTTAGACAGGGAATACGAGCAGTACTTC,CASSLDREYEQYF
NA,TRBJ2-4,TRBV28,NA,TGTGCCAGCAGTTTAGTCAGGCAAAACATTCAGTACTTC,CASSLVRQNIQYF
NA,TRBJ1-1,TRBV24-1,NA,TGTGCCACCCGTTTTGAGGACACTGAAGCTTTCTTT,CATRFEDTEAFF
once,TRBJ2-1,TRBV7-2,TRBD2,TGTGCCAGCAGCTCCCGACTAGCGGGAGTAGCTGAGCAGTTCTTC,CASSSRLAGVAEQFF
few,TRBJ2-7,TRBV12-3/TRBV12-4,TRBD2,TGTGCCAGCAGTTCCAGCGGGAGTTACGAGCAGTACTTC,CASSSSGSYEQYF
NA,TRBJ2-1,TRBV7-8,NA,TGTGCCAGCAGCTTAGCGGGGCCCTACAATGAGCAGTTCTTC,CASSLAGPYNEQFF
NA,TRBJ2-5,TRBV28,NA,TGTGCCAGCAAGGGCAGGGTGAAGGAGACCCAGTACTTC,CASKGRVKETQYF
once,TRBJ2-3,TRBV7-9,NA,TGTGCCAGCAGTTTACCCTCCTCAGGGCCAGATACGCAGTATTTT,CASSLPSSGPDTQYF
NA,TRBJ1-5,TRBV7-8,TRBD1,TGTGCCAGCAGCCTATCACAGGGGAACCAGCCCCAGCATTTT,CASSLSQGNQPQHF
NA,TRBJ1-6,TRBV5-6,NA,TGTGCCAGCAGCTACGGCGCAGGGGCTTCACCCCTCCACTTT,CASSYGAGASPLHF
few,TRBJ2-1,TRBV29-1,TRBD2,TGCAGCGTTGTCGGGCTAGCGGCGGCTAACTACAATGAGCAGTTCTTC,CSVVGLAAANYNEQFF
NA,TRBJ2-5,TRBV6-7,TRBD2,TGTGCCAGCCCCCCCCCGCAAGCGGGGAATCAAGAGACCCAGTACTTC,CASPPPQAGNQETQYF
NA,TRBJ2-5,TRBV5-1,TRBD2,TGCGCCAGCAGCCCGACAATAGCGGGGGGACGAGAGACCCAGTACTTC,CASSPTIAGGRETQYF
few,TRBJ2-7,TRBV7-2,TRBD1,TGTGCCAGCAGCTACTCTTCGAGGGGGCCCTACGAGCAGTACTTC,CASSYSSRGPYEQYF